Below, 2 T cell receptor beta chains from the same sample are listed, as sequenced in a study of blood T cells in healthy people across ages. Primed by a sample-barcoded 5' primer and a J-beta primer mix, a second PCR proceeded for 7 to 11 cycles. TCRdb reanalysed the 5' RACE reads using MiXCR and keeps one entry per CDR3 protein. Among over 550,000 distinct CDR3 sequences, 25% to 30% were seen once, and the ten largest hold approximately 14%. Sequenced material: blood. Receptors were obtained from a woman of 80 years or more in good health.

This clonotype was detected many times. The chain's CDR3 is CASMFGTLAYNEQFF. The CDR3 nucleotides are TGCGCCAGCATGTTCGGGACTCTGGCCTACAATGAGCAGTTCTTC. This rearrangement joins TRBV5-1 to TRBJ2-1; maybe TRBD2 (6 bases). Trimming cost V 6 bases and J 2 bases, with 15 bases left between them. In germline, CDR1 is SGHRS, CDR2 YFSETQ. The CDR3 covers 15 residues.

This clonotype came up once. The chain joins TRBV20-1 to TRBJ2-7; 8 bases map to TRBD1. The length of the CDR3 is 14 residues. Trimming cost V 3 bases and J 6 bases; bases outside gene matches: 10. Looked up from germline, CDR1 is DFQATT and CDR2 is SNEGSKA (reference sequence). The CDR3 bases are TGCAGTGCTAGCAGGGGGCGCCGGACCGTCGAGCAGTACTTC. It yields the protein CSASRGRRTVEQYF.